Following are 23 T cell receptor beta chains from one sample sequenced in a study of blood T cell repertoires in COVID-19. The assay was immunoSEQ multiplex PCR, and TCRdb's table has in-frame clones only and misses some. The sample contains about 460,000 clones, about 85% of which appear only once. The material sequenced was PBMCs or T cells enriched from blood (not recorded which). The source is an older woman who had recovered from COVID-19.

The chain links TRBV30 to TRBJ2-5, with D maybe TRBD1 (8 bases). The V and J ends lost 4 bases and 9 bases respectively, with 21 bases between them. The CDR3 has 14 residues. The germline V gene has CDR1 GTSNPN and CDR2 SVGIG (reference sequence). DNA for the CDR3: TGTGCCTGGACCGGACAGGGAGAGCGGGAAGCCCAGTACTTC. This encodes CAWTGQGEREAQYF.

The V and J genes are TRBV27 and TRBJ1-1, with a tentative D call TRBD1 (5 bases). With 7 bases removed from V and 2 bases from J, the gap between germline ends came to 23 bases. Germline V gene data show CDR1 as MNHEY and CDR2 as SMNVEV (reference sequence). The CDR3 length is 17 residues. The CDR3 reads CASTLLAVGGGNTEAFF. DNA of the CDR3: TGTGCCAGCACCCTTCTAGCGGTCGGGGGAGGAAACACTGAAGCTTTCTTT.

The CDR3 nucleotides read TGTGCCAGCAGCCCCGGCCTAGCGACGGACGAGCAGTACTTC. Its protein is CASSPGLATDEQYF. The V and J genes are TRBV5-5 and TRBJ2-7; maybe TRBD2 (6 bases). Trimming stripped 4 bases from V and 5 bases from J, with 16 bases between. Looked up from germline, CDR1 is SGHKS and CDR2 is YYEKEE (reference sequence). The CDR3 totals 14 residues.

J is TRBJ1-2 and V is TRBV5-5; the match to TRBD1 covers 7 bases. Germline-derived CDR1 and CDR2 are SGHKS and YYEKEE (reference sequence). V trimming: 2 bases; J trimming: 1 base; junction bases outside the gene matches: 5. CDR3 length: 15 amino acids. Written as DNA, the CDR3 is TGTGCCAGCAGCTTTTGGGACAGCGATAACTATGGCTACACCTTC. This translates into CASSFWDSDNYGYTF.

The chain recombines TRBV7-2 with TRBJ2-1, with 7 bases matching TRBD2. In germline, CDR1 is SGHTA, CDR2 FQGNSA. V shed 6 bases and J 3 bases; nucleotides not matched to a gene: 5. The CDR3 covers 14 residues. The DNA of the CDR3 is TGTGCCAGCAGGCCGGGACTACTCTACAATGAGCAGTTCTTC. It is translated as CASRPGLLYNEQFF.

Written as DNA, the CDR3 is TGTGCCAGCAGCTTAGGAAGGGGAGCCAGGGAGGGTCAGCCCCAGCATTTT. Translation gives CASSLGRGAREGQPQHF. This rearrangement joins TRBV7-2 to TRBJ1-5, with D maybe TRBD1 (5 bases). V was cut by 1 base and J by 6 bases, with 19 bases left in between. The CDR3 contains 17 residues. Germline lookup yields CDR1 SGHTA and CDR2 FQGNSA.

The rearrangement joins TRBV27 to TRBJ1-1, with TRBD1 identical over 7 bases. The junction had 16 bases not matched to a gene; V was cut back by 7 bases and J by 11 bases. CDR3 size: 14 residues. Germline CDR1 MNHEY, CDR2 SMNVEV (reference sequence). For the CDR3, the DNA is TGTGCCAGCATCGAGGGGGCCTGGGGGAGAAGGGCTTTCTTT. Its translation: CASIEGAWGRRAFF.

V and J are TRBV29-1 and TRBJ1-1; TRBD1 agrees at 12 bases. The germline gives CDR1 SQVTM, CDR2 ANQGSEA. The CDR3 contains 14 residues. With V trimmed by 7 bases and J by 7 bases, 10 bases remained unmatched. The CDR3, as DNA: TGCAGCGCCCAGGGACAGGGGGCTTCCTTTGAAGCTTTCTTT. Its translation: CSAQGQGASFEAFF.

The V call is TRBV27, the J call TRBJ2-2; weak D call: TRBD1 (5 bases). CDR1 and CDR2 from the germline V gene are MNHEY and SMNVEV (reference sequence). The CDR3 runs to 15 residues. V was cut by 3 bases and J by 4 bases, with 12 bases left in between. CDR3 nucleotide sequence: TGTGCCAGCAGTTTCAAAGGGGCGGTCACCGGGGAGCTGTTTTTT. Its protein product is CASSFKGAVTGELFF.

This clone was detected only a few times. The chain employs TRBV18 and TRBJ2-2, with unresolved D. Germline loops: CDR1 KGHSH, CDR2 LQKENI. The CDR3 is 13 amino acids. The V end was cut by 3 bases, the J end by 4 bases, with 6 bases between. This chain's CDR3 is CASSPAVTGELFF. The DNA of the CDR3 is TGTGCCAGCTCACCGGCGGTCACCGGGGAGCTGTTTTTT.

This chain links TRBV6-1 with TRBJ1-5, with a weak D call TRBD1 (6 bases). Germline loops: CDR1 MNHNS, CDR2 SASEGT. The CDR3 contains 17 residues. V shed 1 base and J shed 3 bases, with 16 bases lying between them. CDR3 in DNA: TGTGCCAGCAGTGAAGAGGGGTGGGGGCGCGACAATCAGCCCCAGCATTTT. This sequence encodes CASSEEGWGRDNQPQHF.

This chain uses TRBV5-1 with TRBJ2-7; 8 nucleotides line up with TRBD1. CDR1 is SGHRS, CDR2 YFSETQ, per germline. CDR3 size: 14 residues. Trimming removed 3 bases from V and 4 bases from J; junction bases left unmatched: 6. CDR3 nucleotide sequence: TGCGCCAGCAGCTCCGGGACAGGTCAGTACGAGCAGTACTTC. It yields the protein CASSSGTGQYEQYF.

The sample holds a few counts of this clone. The rearrangement uses TRBV27 and TRBJ2-1; maybe TRBD2 (7 bases). Germline values: CDR1 MNHEY, CDR2 SMNVEV (reference sequence). V dropped 5 bases and J dropped 2 bases, with 16 bases sitting between them. The CDR3 consists of 16 residues. For the CDR3, the DNA is TGTGCCAGCAGTGAGCGGCCGGGGGGCGCCTACAATGAGCAGTTCTTC. Residues: CASSERPGGAYNEQFF.

The chain recombines TRBV11-2 with TRBJ2-3; TRBD2 aligns across 14 bases. Looked up from germline, CDR1 is SGHAT and CDR2 is FQNNGV. The CDR3 is 19 residues long. After removal of 5 bases from V and 6 bases from J, the junction contained 16 bases not matched to a gene. This CDR3 reads CASSLGLAGVGDATDTQYF. Written as DNA, the CDR3 is TGTGCCAGCAGCCTGGGACTAGCGGGGGTGGGGGACGCTACGGATACGCAGTATTTT.

J is TRBJ2-1 and V is TRBV5-1; the D gene is possibly TRBD2 (6 bases). Germline-derived CDR1 and CDR2 are SGHRS and YFSETQ. The CDR3 covers 13 residues. V was cut by 3 bases and J by 3 bases, with 7 bases left in between. The CDR3, as DNA: TGCGCCAGCAGCTACGGGGGCTACAATGAGCAGTTCTTC. It translates to CASSYGGYNEQFF.

V is TRBV19 and J is TRBJ1-1, with D possibly being TRBD1 (5 bases). CDR1 and CDR2 from the germline V gene are LNHDA and SQIVND (reference sequence). V lost 8 bases and J lost 4, with 11 bases in between. The CDR3 extends over 12 amino acids. CDR3 residues: CASLRGVTEAFF. The CDR3 coding sequence is TGTGCCAGTCTGCGGGGGGTCACTGAAGCTTTCTTT. Combining the CDR3 with reference TRBV19 and TRBJ1-1 gives the whole variable domain DGGITQSPKYLFRKEGQNVTLSCEQNLNHDAMYWYRQDPGQGLRLIYYSQIVNDFQKGDIAEGYSVSREKKESFPLTVTSAQKNPTAFYLCASLRGVTEAFFGQGTRLTVV.

The genes are TRBV2 and TRBJ1-1; D perhaps matches TRBD1 (5 bases). V shed 6 bases and J shed 6 bases, with 20 bases lying between them. The CDR3 runs 15 residues. The germline V gene encodes CDR1 SNHLY and CDR2 FYNNEI. The CDR3 reads CASRDAREGLSEAFF. The CDR3 region has the DNA TGTGCCAGCAGGGACGCCAGGGAGGGCCTGTCTGAAGCTTTCTTT.

This chain uses TRBV9 with TRBJ1-2; TRBD1 might be the D (6 bases). CDR1 is SGDLS, CDR2 YYNGEE, per germline. The CDR3 consists of 16 residues. The ends were cut back, 0 bases at V and 8 bases at J, with 20 bases in the middle. DNA for the CDR3: TGTGCCAGCAGCGTAGGTCTGGGGGAGAGGGGGTCGGGCTACACCTTC. It specifies CASSVGLGERGSGYTF.

This chain links TRBV14 with TRBJ1-6; D is ambiguous. Germline-derived CDR1 and CDR2 are SGHDN and FVKESK. V lost 3 bases, J lost 0 bases, and 9 bases lay in between. CDR3 length equals 16 residues. The chain's CDR3 is CASSHAGSSYNSPLHF. In nucleotides, the CDR3 is TGTGCCAGCAGCCACGCGGGGAGCTCCTATAATTCACCCCTCCACTTT.

The J gene is TRBJ2-2, the V gene TRBV2; D might be TRBD2 (6 bases). Germline V gives CDR1 SNHLY, CDR2 FYNNEI. V lost 10 bases to trimming and J lost 1 base, with 13 bases between them. The CDR3 has 14 amino acids. CDR3 region: CATRRGENTGELFF. The CDR3 DNA reads as TGTGCCACCCGGCGCGGGGAGAACACCGGGGAGCTGTTTTTT.

CDR3 nucleotides: TGTGCCTGGAGTCAAGGGGGCTATGGCTACACCTTC. This sequence encodes CAWSQGGYGYTF. The chain carries TRBV30 and TRBJ1-2; possible D gene TRBD1, 6 bases. The CDR3 consists of 12 residues. Trimming took off 2 bases at V and 4 bases at J, with 8 bases between the two ends. CDR1 and CDR2 from the germline V gene are GTSNPN and SVGIG (reference sequence).

The chain recombines TRBV6-5 with TRBJ1-4; D is ambiguous. The germline CDR1 and CDR2 sequences are MNHEY and SVGAGI. CDR3 size: 13 residues. Trimming shortened V by 2 bases and J by 5 bases, and 6 bases separated the two germline ends. CDR3 coding DNA: TGTGCCAGCAGTTACGGAGGGAATGAAAAACTGTTTTTT. It is translated as CASSYGGNEKLFF.

The rearrangement joins TRBV6-2 or TRBV6-3 to TRBJ1-5; D is unresolved. Germline V gene data show CDR1 as MNHEY and CDR2 as SVGEGT. The ends were cut back, 4 bases at V and 0 bases at J, with 10 bases in the middle. The CDR3 has 15 residues. The CDR3 spells CASSFWQNSNQPQHF. In DNA, the CDR3 is TGTGCCAGCAGTTTCTGGCAGAATAGCAATCAGCCCCAGCATTTT.